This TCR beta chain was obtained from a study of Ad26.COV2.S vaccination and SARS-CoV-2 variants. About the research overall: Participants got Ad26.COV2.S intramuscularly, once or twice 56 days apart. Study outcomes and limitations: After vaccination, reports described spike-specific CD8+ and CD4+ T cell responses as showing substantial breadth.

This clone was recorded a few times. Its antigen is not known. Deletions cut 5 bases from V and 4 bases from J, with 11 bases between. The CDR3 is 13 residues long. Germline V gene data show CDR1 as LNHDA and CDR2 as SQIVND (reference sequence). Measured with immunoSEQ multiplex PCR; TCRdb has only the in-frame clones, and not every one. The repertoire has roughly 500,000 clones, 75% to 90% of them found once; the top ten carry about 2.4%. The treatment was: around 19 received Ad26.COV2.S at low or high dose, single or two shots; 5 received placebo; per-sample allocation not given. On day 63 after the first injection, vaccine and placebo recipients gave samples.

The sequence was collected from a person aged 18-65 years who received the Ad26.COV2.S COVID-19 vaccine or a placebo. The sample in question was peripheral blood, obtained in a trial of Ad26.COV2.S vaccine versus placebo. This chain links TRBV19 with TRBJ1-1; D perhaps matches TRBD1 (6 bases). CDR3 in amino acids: CASSGRGFTEAFF. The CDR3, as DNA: TGTGCCAGTAGTGGCAGGGGTTTCACTGAAGCTTTCTTT.